This T cell receptor beta chain was sequenced in a study of blood T cells in healthy people across ages. Study summary: About one barcoded TCR beta cDNA was captured per two T cells.

This clonotype was observed a few times. The authors ran a second PCR of roughly 6 to 11 cycles using a sample-barcoded 5' primer and a J-beta primer mix. TCRdb fed the 5' RACE reads into MiXCR, producing one record per CDR3 protein. The data contain roughly 680,000 distinct CDR3 sequences, around a fifth of them singletons. Extraction of total RNA produced a minimum of 5.5 micrograms from each sample. The CDR3 spans 14 residues. The germline CDR1 and CDR2 sequences are SGHTA and FQGNSA. V dropped 4 bases and J dropped 0 bases, with 8 bases sitting between them. This TCR came from a man aged 70-80 years in good health. This chain uses TRBV7-2 with TRBJ2-3, with no clear D. The specimen sequenced was blood. DNA for the CDR3: TGTGCCAGCAGCTGGCAGGTCAGCACAGATACGCAGTATTTT. Its protein product is CASSWQVSTDTQYF. Supplemented by reference TRBV7-2 and TRBJ2-3, the full variable domain reads GAGVSQSPSNKVTEKGKDVELRCDPISGHTALYWYRQSLGQGLEFLIYFQGNSAPDKSGLPSDRFSAERTGGSVSTLTIQRTQQEDSAVYLCASSWQVSTDTQYFGPGTRLTVL.